This TCR beta chain is drawn from a study of response to subunit inactivated influenza vaccine. Study-level points and caveats: It was suggested by the authors that few new T cells are recruited by each seasonal influenza vaccination.

This clonotype was counted ten times or more. Its antigen is not known. Deletions cut 0 bases from V and 6 bases from J, with 19 bases between. Germline CDR1 SGHRS, CDR2 YFSETQ. This CDR3 has 16 amino acids. TCRdb re-analysed the RT-PCR reads in MiXCR, keeping a single row per CDR3 protein. The sample lists 500,000 to 550,000 distinct CDR3 sequences; approximately 7.3% were seen once. The receptor's source is a man aged 50 to 75 who received an inactivated influenza vaccine. The specimen was PBMCs from blood, collected about 24 months after vaccination. The chain is built from TRBV5-1 and TRBJ2-7, with a weak D call TRBD2 (6 bases). The CDR3, as DNA: TGCGCCAGCAGCTTGGAGGGAGGACGTCGGCAGCTCGAGCAGTACTTC. It translates to CASSLEGGRRQLEQYF.